This entry lists 5 T cell receptor beta chains sequenced from one sample in a study of cytomegalovirus exposure and HLA in healthy donors. The PCR had 60 Vbeta and 13 Jbeta primers. Profiling relied on immunoSEQ multiplex PCR, and the TCRdb table lists in-frame clones only, not all of them. This sample has about 120,000 clones, with roughly 78% found just once. The sample consisted of PBMCs. All receptors come from a woman aged 25 to 45 in good health and CMV-seropositive.

This chain connects TRBV6-5 to TRBJ1-2; D ambiguous. Germline CDR1 and CDR2: MNHEY and SVGAGI. Trimming left V 6 bases short and J 7 bases short, with 18 bases between. The CDR3 runs to 14 residues. The DNA for the CDR3 is TGTGCCAGCAGCCAACTCGAGGCGCGATCTGGCTACACCTTC. It yields the protein CASSQLEARSGYTF.

The V gene is TRBV27, the J gene TRBJ2-6; D gene ambiguous. CDR1 and CDR2 from the germline V gene are MNHEY and SMNVEV (reference sequence). Trimming removed 5 bases from V and 5 bases from J, with 7 bases in between. The CDR3 covers 13 residues. Here the CDR3 reads CASSEDRANVLTF. The CDR3 DNA reads as TGTGCCAGCAGTGAAGACAGGGCCAACGTCCTGACTTTC.

This clone was seen just once. The chain is built from TRBV11-2 and TRBJ2-5, with 9 positions matching TRBD1. The CDR3 length is 18 residues. In germline, CDR1 is SGHAT, CDR2 FQNNGV. The ends lost 6 bases at V and 3 bases at J; junction bases unmatched: 17. The CDR3: CASRRKRQGETGEETQYF. CDR3 DNA sequence: TGTGCCAGCAGGCGGAAAAGACAGGGGGAGACCGGGGAAGAGACCCAGTACTTC. Complete variable domain (other parts from reference TRBV11-2 and TRBJ2-5): EAGVAQSPRYKIIEKRQSVAFWCNPISGHATLYWYQQILGQGPKLLIQFQNNGVVDDSQLPKDRFSAERLKGVDSTLKIQPAKLEDSAVYLCASRRKRQGETGEETQYFGPGTRLLVL.

V is TRBV7-6 and J is TRBJ2-1; 9 nucleotides agree with TRBD2. CDR1 is SGHVS, CDR2 FNYEAQ, per germline. There are 17 residues in the CDR3. V lost 0 bases to trimming and J lost 2 bases; unmatched junction nucleotides: 5. The CDR3 region has the DNA TGTGCCAGCAGCTTAGCGAGTGGCGGGGGGGCCTACAATGAGCAGTTCTTC. Translating it yields CASSLASGGGAYNEQFF. Filled out from reference TRBV7-6 and TRBJ2-1, the complete variable domain reads GAGVSQSPRYKVTKRGQDVALRCDPISGHVSLYWYRQALGQGPEFLTYFNYEAQQDKSGLPNDRFSAERPEGSISTLTIQRTEQRDSAMYRCASSLASGGGAYNEQFFGPGTRLTVL.

There are a few counts of this clone. J is TRBJ2-1 and V is TRBV7-9, with D perhaps TRBD2 (6 bases). This CDR3 has 14 residues. CDR1 is SEHNR and CDR2 is FQNEAQ in the germline V gene (reference sequence). The V end lost 7 bases, the J end lost 5 bases, and 15 bases lay between the germline ends. This chain's CDR3 is CASNPTSAHNEQFF. The CDR3 DNA sequence: TGTGCCAGCAACCCGACTAGTGCCCACAATGAGCAGTTCTTC.